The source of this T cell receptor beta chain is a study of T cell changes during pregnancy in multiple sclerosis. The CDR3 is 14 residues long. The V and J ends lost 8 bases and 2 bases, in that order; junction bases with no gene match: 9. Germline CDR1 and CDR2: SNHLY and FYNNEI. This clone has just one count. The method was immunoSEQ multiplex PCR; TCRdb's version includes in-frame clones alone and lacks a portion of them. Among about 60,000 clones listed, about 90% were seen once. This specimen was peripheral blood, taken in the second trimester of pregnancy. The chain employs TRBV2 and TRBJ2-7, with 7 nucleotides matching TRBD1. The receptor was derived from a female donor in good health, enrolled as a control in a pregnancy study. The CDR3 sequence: CASQGVGYPYEQYF. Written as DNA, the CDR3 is TGTGCCAGCCAGGGGGTGGGTTATCCCTACGAGCAGTACTTC.